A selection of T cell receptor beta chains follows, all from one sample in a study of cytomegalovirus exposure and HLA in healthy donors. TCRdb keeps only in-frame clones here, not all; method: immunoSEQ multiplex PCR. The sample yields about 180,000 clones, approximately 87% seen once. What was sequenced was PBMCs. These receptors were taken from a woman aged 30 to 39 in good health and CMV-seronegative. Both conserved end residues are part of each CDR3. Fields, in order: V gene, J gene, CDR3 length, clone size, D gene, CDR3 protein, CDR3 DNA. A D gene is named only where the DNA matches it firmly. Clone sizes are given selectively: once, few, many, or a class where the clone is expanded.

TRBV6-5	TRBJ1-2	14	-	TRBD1	CASSYNQGADGYTF	TGTGCCAGCAGTTACAACCAGGGGGCAGATGGCTACACCTTC
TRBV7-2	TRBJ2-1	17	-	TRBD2	CASSLGTSGGALYEQFF	TGTGCCAGCAGCTTAGGGACTAGCGGGGGGGCTTTGTATGAGCAGTTCTTC
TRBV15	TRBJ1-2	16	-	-	CATSRDLRQSNYGYTF	TGTGCCACCAGCAGAGACTTACGACAGTCTAACTATGGCTACACCTTC
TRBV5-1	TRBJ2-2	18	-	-	CASSPYGGAVYNTGELFF	TGCGCCAGCAGCCCCTATGGGGGGGCGGTCTATAACACCGGGGAGCTGTTTTTT
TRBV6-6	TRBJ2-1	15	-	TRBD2	CASRVTGGPGNEQFF	TGTGCCAGCAGAGTCACGGGGGGGCCCGGCAATGAGCAGTTCTTC
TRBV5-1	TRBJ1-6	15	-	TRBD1	CASSLQGAKDSPLHF	TGCGCCAGCAGCTTGCAGGGGGCGAAGGATTCACCCCTCCACTTT
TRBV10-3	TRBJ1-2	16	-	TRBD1	CAISESGTGEGFGYTF	TGTGCCATCAGTGAGTCTGGGACAGGGGAAGGGTTTGGCTACACCTTC
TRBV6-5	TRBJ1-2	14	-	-	CASSYGDTYYGYTF	TGTGCCAGCAGTTACGGGGACACCTACTATGGCTACACCTTC
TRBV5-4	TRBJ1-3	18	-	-	CASSPLPLTVSSGNTIYF	TGTGCCAGCAGCCCCCTCCCCCTGACAGTTAGCTCTGGAAACACCATATATTTT
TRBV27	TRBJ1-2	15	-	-	CASSPGTGSLYGYTF	TGTGCCAGCAGTCCCGGAACAGGGTCCCTATATGGCTACACCTTC
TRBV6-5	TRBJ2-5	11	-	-	CASTRGSAQYF	TGTGCCAGCACCCGGGGATCGGCCCAGTACTTC
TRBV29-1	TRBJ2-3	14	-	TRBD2	CSVASGGGTDTQYF	TGCAGCGTTGCTAGCGGGGGGGGAACAGATACGCAGTATTTT
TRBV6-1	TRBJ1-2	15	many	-	CASSERRFSDYGYTF	TGTGCCAGCAGTGAAAGGCGGTTCTCGGACTATGGCTACACCTTC
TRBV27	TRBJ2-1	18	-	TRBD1	CASSIHDRDRVTYNEQFF	TGTGCCAGCAGTATTCACGACCGGGACAGGGTTACCTACAATGAGCAGTTCTTC
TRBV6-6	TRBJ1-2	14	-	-	CASSYSWRDYGYTF	TGTGCCAGCAGTTACTCGTGGAGGGACTATGGCTACACCTTC
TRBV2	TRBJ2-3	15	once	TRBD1	CASRVGQGPTDTQYF	TGTGCCAGCAGAGTGGGACAGGGGCCAACAGATACGCAGTATTTT
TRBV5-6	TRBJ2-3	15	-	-	CASSLPSGNWDTQYF	TGTGCCAGCAGCTTGCCATCGGGGAACTGGGATACGCAGTATTTT
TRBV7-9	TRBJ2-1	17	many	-	CASSSVVTRVTNNEQFF	TGTGCCAGCAGCTCCGTCGTTACTAGGGTAACTAACAATGAGCAGTTCTTC
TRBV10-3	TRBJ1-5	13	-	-	CAISDQGNQPQHF	TGTGCCATCAGTGATCAGGGCAATCAGCCCCAGCATTTT